This TCR beta chain came from a study of blood T cell repertoires in COVID-19. Study-level background: There were acute and convalescent COVID-19 samples, and they came from the United States, Italy and Spain. T cells, B-cell-depleted T cells, or PBMCs provided the cDNA or gDNA that served as material.

The V gene's germline CDR1 is MNHEY and CDR2 SVGAGI. This CDR3 comprises 12 residues. Trimming took 10 bases from V and 2 from J; bases not matched to a gene: 5. The table lists this clone with a count of one. Authors' data handling: Amplification with reference gene primers provided the estimates of nucleated cell counts. Sequencing used immunoSEQ multiplex PCR; TCRdb keeps in-frame clones, though not all of them. V and J calls and clone size come straight from that table; D and trimming were deduced from the DNA. Here the sample spans about 310,000 clones, over 75% being singletons. What was sequenced was peripheral blood. The chain combines TRBV6-5 with TRBJ2-7, with 7 bases that match TRBD1. The receptor was derived from a woman aged 45-65 years who had recovered from COVID-19. The CDR3 spells CATRQGTYEQYF. Here the CDR3 DNA reads TGTGCCACCAGACAGGGAACCTACGAGCAGTACTTC.